These 28 T cell receptor beta chains share one sample of origin, sequenced in a study of cytotoxic CD8 clonotypes in ibrutinib-treated CLL (dated by TCRdb to about 2021). In the paper's terms, the time point label means: approximately 2 years on ibrutinib. Library generation was performed with the immunoSEQ multiplex PCR assay. In TCRdb, the immuneACCESS table is reduced to in-frame sequences with V and J assigned. These tables do not hold every clone; where another copy was compared, an unresolved V gene accounts for under half, and the others remain unexplained. For this sample the table gives around 250,000 clones, of which 70% were detected only once. 15% of the sample is taken by the ten largest. Sequencing was performed on PBMCs, taken after 24 months of ibrutinib treatment. Receptor source: a human donor with chronic lymphocytic leukemia.

V is TRBV7-6 and J is TRBJ2-1; D remains unclear. The CDR3 consists of 11 residues. V was pared by 6 bases and J by 9 bases, with 9 bases between. Germline CDR1 reads SGHVS; CDR2 reads FNYEAQ. Here the CDR3 reads CASRLHGEQFF. CDR3 nucleotide sequence: TGTGCCAGCAGACTCCATGGTGAGCAGTTCTTC.

The chain carries TRBV5-4 and TRBJ2-7; D not certain. V shed 1 base and J shed 3 bases, with 8 bases lying between them. The germline V gene encodes CDR1 SGHNT and CDR2 YYREEE (reference sequence). CDR3 size: 13 residues. In nucleotides, the CDR3 is TGTGCCAGCAGCTTGACGATTGACTACGAGCAGTACTTC. Protein: CASSLTIDYEQYF.

This clone was detected only once. The gene calls are TRBV30 and TRBJ2-7; perhaps TRBD1 as D (7 bases). In germline, CDR1 is GTSNPN, CDR2 SVGIG (reference sequence). The CDR3 contains 16 residues. Trimming pared 2 bases from V and 7 bases from J, leaving 24 bases between. The CDR3 reads CAWSRGGTDLSGEQYF. CDR3 coding DNA: TGTGCCTGGAGTAGAGGGGGGACAGATCTTTCTGGGGAGCAGTACTTC.

This clone was detected only once. The V gene is TRBV30, the J gene TRBJ2-5; D is ambiguous. The V end lost 2 bases, the J end lost 8 bases, and 9 bases lay between the germline ends. This CDR3 comprises 11 residues. Germline values: CDR1 GTSNPN, CDR2 SVGIG (reference sequence). The CDR3 is CAWSHASTQYF. DNA for the CDR3: TGTGCCTGGAGTCATGCGTCCACCCAGTACTTC.

This sequence joins TRBV10-3 and TRBJ2-1; 10 nucleotides match TRBD1. Unmatched junction bases numbered 7, after V lost 0 bases and J lost 5 bases. Germline assignment: CDR1 ENHRY and CDR2 SYGVKD. CDR3 size: 17 residues. CDR3 sequence reads: CAISESPGQGWDNEQFF. CDR3 nucleotides: TGTGCCATCAGTGAGTCCCCGGGACAGGGGTGGGACAATGAGCAGTTCTTC.

V usage is TRBV29-1 and J usage is TRBJ1-2; TRBD1 matches at 8 bases. V shed 6 bases, J shed 8 bases, and the junction held 14 bases outside the gene matches. Germline lookup yields CDR1 SQVTM and CDR2 ANQGSEA. The CDR3 runs 14 residues. This chain's CDR3 is CSVQGTDRGDGYTF. The CDR3 DNA is TGCAGCGTACAAGGGACCGACAGGGGAGACGGCTACACCTTC.

This chain connects TRBV6-1 to TRBJ1-3, with D uncertain. V lost 1 base to trimming and J lost 9 bases, with 16 bases between them. The CDR3 consists of 15 residues. The V gene's germline CDR1 is MNHNS and CDR2 SASEGT. CDR3 protein: CASSEDSGPRPTIYF. As DNA, the CDR3 is TGTGCCAGCAGTGAAGATTCAGGCCCGCGGCCCACCATATATTTT.

The genes are TRBV7-3 and TRBJ2-5, with TRBD2 matching 8 bases. The CDR3 consists of 16 residues. CDR1 is SGHTA and CDR2 is FQGTGA in the germline V gene. J was trimmed by 5 bases and V by 5 bases; bases with no gene match: 13. For the CDR3, the DNA is TGTGCCAGCAGCCCTTCAGCGGGAGCGAAAGGGGAGACCCAGTACTTC. It encodes CASSPSAGAKGETQYF.

This clone was counted only a few times. The rearrangement links TRBV28 to TRBJ1-2, with D unresolved. The V gene lost 1 base and the J gene lost 11 bases, with 11 bases spanning the gap. The CDR3 is made up of 12 amino acids. Germline assignment: CDR1 MDHEN and CDR2 SYDVKM. The CDR3 sequence is CASSLSLERYTF. Here the CDR3 DNA reads TGTGCCAGCAGTTTATCTCTTGAGAGGTACACCTTC.

The genes are TRBV11-2 and TRBJ2-3; TRBD2 aligns across 15 bases. Trimming cost V 3 bases and J 4 bases; bases outside gene matches: 2. This CDR3 has 16 amino acids. CDR1 SGHAT and CDR2 FQNNGV come from the germline V gene. The CDR3 DNA is TGTGCCAGCAGCTTCGGACTAGCGGGGGGGCCAGATACGCAGTATTTT. It translates to CASSFGLAGGPDTQYF.

In this sample, this clone turned up a few times. The rearrangement uses TRBV4-1 and TRBJ1-2; D not certain. Between the trimmed V and J ends, which lost 0 bases and 8 bases, there was a span of 13 bases. This CDR3 has 14 amino acids. Germline CDR1 reads MGHRA; CDR2 reads YSYEKL. The CDR3 region is CASSQDLGWMGYTF. The CDR3 region has the DNA TGCGCCAGCAGCCAAGATCTAGGCTGGATGGGCTACACCTTC.

V and J are TRBV29-1 and TRBJ2-1; 7 nucleotides agree with TRBD2. CDR1 is SQVTM and CDR2 is ANQGSEA in the germline V gene. Trimming removed 8 bases from V and 4 bases from J; junction bases left unmatched: 8. The CDR3 totals 13 residues. CDR3 nucleotides: TGCAGCTCGCGAGCGGGAAGTTACAATGAGCAGTTCTTC. Its translation: CSSRAGSYNEQFF.

The chain uses TRBV6-1 and TRBJ2-7; 11 bases align to TRBD2. Germline CDR1 is MNHNS and CDR2 is SASEGT. The CDR3 covers 15 residues. J was trimmed by 2 bases and V by 6 bases; bases with no gene match: 6. CDR3 residues: CASRVGLAGTYEQYF. The CDR3 DNA reads as TGTGCCAGCAGAGTCGGACTAGCGGGTACCTACGAGCAGTACTTC.

This chain links TRBV9 with TRBJ2-3, with 7 positions matching TRBD2. The CDR3 has 14 residues. Germline V gene data show CDR1 as SGDLS and CDR2 as YYNGEE. The trim removed 8 bases at V and 4 bases at J, leaving 10 bases unmatched. The CDR3: CASAGTTPADTQYF. Here the CDR3 DNA reads TGTGCCAGTGCCGGGACTACACCCGCAGATACGCAGTATTTT.

This clone has just a few counts. The genes are TRBV4-1 and TRBJ2-7; D not resolved. Trimming removed 0 bases at V and 1 base at J, with 16 bases between. Germline CDR1 is MGHRA and CDR2 is YSYEKL. This CDR3 spans 17 amino acids. CDR3 DNA: TGCGCCAGCAGCCAAGATATGATAGACATTTCATCCTACGAGCAGTACTTC. As protein: CASSQDMIDISSYEQYF.

This clone was detected once. This sample also contains other DNA sequences that code for the same CDR3. V gene TRBV6-5 combines with J gene TRBJ1-1; D is possibly TRBD1 (5 bases). The CDR3 contains 15 residues. Germline CDR1 MNHEY, CDR2 SVGAGI. V was pared by 0 bases and J by 0 bases, with 8 bases between. DNA for the CDR3: TGTGCCAGCAGTTACTCCGACAGCCTGAACACTGAAGCTTTCTTT. Its translation is CASSYSDSLNTEAFF.

Of note for this clone: Other DNA variants within this sample encode the same CDR3. V is TRBV18 and J is TRBJ2-1, with a weak D call TRBD2 (6 bases). This CDR3 region has 15 residues. Trimming took off 2 bases at V and 3 bases at J, with 11 bases between the two ends. Germline V lookup: CDR1 KGHSH, CDR2 LQKENI. This CDR3 reads CASSPTSGSYNEQFF. DNA for the CDR3: TGTGCCAGCTCACCAACCTCCGGGAGCTACAATGAGCAGTTCTTC. The full variable domain, its missing parts supplied by reference TRBV18 and TRBJ2-1, is NAGVMQNPRHLVRRRGQEARLRCSPMKGHSHVYWYRQLPEEGLKFMVYLQKENIIDESGMPKERFSAEFPKEGPSILRIQQVVRGDSAAYFCASSPTSGSYNEQFFGPGTRLTVL.

The V and J genes are TRBV6-1 and TRBJ2-1; D is perhaps TRBD2 (6 bases). V lost 5 bases and J lost 6, with 17 bases in between. From germline, CDR1 is MNHNS and CDR2 SASEGT. CDR3 size: 15 residues. The CDR3 nucleotides are TGTGCCAGCAGTTCGGGACTTCCTCCCGGCAATGAGCAGTTCTTC. This codes for CASSSGLPPGNEQFF.

This clone showed up just a few times. V and J are TRBV7-3 and TRBJ2-7, with D unclear. V was pared by 2 bases and J by 0 bases, with 8 bases between. Germline values: CDR1 SGHTA, CDR2 FQGTGA. CDR3 size: 14 residues. For the CDR3, the DNA is TGTGCCAGCAGCTTAGGCGGTAACTCCTACGAGCAGTACTTC. Its translation is CASSLGGNSYEQYF.

This clone was counted between two and nine times. V usage is TRBV28 and J usage is TRBJ1-2; D is undetermined. V was cut by 8 bases and J by 0 bases, with 10 bases left in between. The CDR3 covers 13 residues. Germline lookup yields CDR1 MDHEN and CDR2 SYDVKM. CDR3 in amino acids: CASLGYTNYGYTF. The CDR3 coding sequence is TGTGCCAGCTTGGGATATACTAACTATGGCTACACCTTC.

The rearrangement links TRBV27 to TRBJ2-3, with unresolved D. The CDR3 sequence is 16 residues long. Per germline, CDR1 MNHEY and CDR2 SMNVEV (reference sequence). V was clipped by 3 bases and J by 0 bases, with 13 bases between them. CDR3 in DNA: TGTGCCAGCAGTTTGCTTGGCGGTACTAGCACAGATACGCAGTATTTT. Its protein is CASSLLGGTSTDTQYF.

The gene calls are TRBV5-1 and TRBJ1-2; the D is unclear. Germline lookup yields CDR1 SGHRS and CDR2 YFSETQ. This CDR3 comprises 13 residues. V was trimmed by 1 base and J by 8 bases, leaving 12 bases between them. The DNA for the CDR3 is TGCGCCAGCAGCTTGTACGGGATTCAAGGCTACACCTTC. Its protein is CASSLYGIQGYTF.

This clone was seen only a few times. The chain has TRBV28 and TRBJ2-7; D is unresolved. This CDR3 has 12 amino acids. Trimming removed 7 bases at V and 4 bases at J, with 11 bases between. Germline values: CDR1 MDHEN, CDR2 SYDVKM. In nucleotides, the CDR3 is TGTGCCAGCACCTCAGCGAAGTACGAGCAGTACTTC. It yields the protein CASTSAKYEQYF.

The J gene is TRBJ1-5, the V gene TRBV28, with a weak D call TRBD1 (5 bases). The germline CDR1 and CDR2 sequences are MDHEN and SYDVKM. The V end lost 7 bases, the J end lost 5 bases, and 18 bases lay between the germline ends. The CDR3 consists of 15 residues. CDR3 nucleotide sequence: TGTGCCAGCATCGTCGGGCAGGGTGATTATCAGCCCCAGCATTTT. Protein: CASIVGQGDYQPQHF.

The V call is TRBV19, the J call TRBJ2-6, with D possibly called TRBD1 or TRBD2 (6 bases each). CDR1 and CDR2 from the germline V gene are LNHDA and SQIVND (reference sequence). The CDR3 covers 16 residues. V was trimmed by 7 bases and J by 0 bases, leaving 13 bases between them. CDR3 region: CASIPTGASGANVLTF. The CDR3 DNA reads as TGTGCCAGTATCCCGACGGGGGCCTCTGGGGCCAACGTCCTGACTTTC.

The rearrangement joins TRBV11-2 to TRBJ2-7; TRBD1 matches at 8 bases. V lost 5 bases to trimming and J lost 1 base; unmatched junction nucleotides: 1. The CDR3 is 13 residues long. In germline, CDR1 is SGHAT, CDR2 FQNNGV. The chain's CDR3 is CASSRQGSYEQYF. Here the CDR3 DNA reads TGTGCCAGCAGCCGACAGGGGTCCTACGAGCAGTACTTC.

This clone was recorded a few times. The J gene is TRBJ2-7, the V gene TRBV5-1; 9 nucleotides agree with TRBD1. Germline V gene lookup returns CDR1 SGHRS and CDR2 YFSETQ. V trimming: 3 bases; J trimming: 3 bases; junction bases outside the gene matches: 1. This CDR3 spans 13 amino acids. The CDR3 DNA reads as TGCGCCAGCAGCTGGGGACAGGGCTACGAGCAGTACTTC. Translating it yields CASSWGQGYEQYF.

The chain recombines TRBV5-1 with TRBJ2-1, with 7 nucleotides matching TRBD1. CDR3 length: 15 residues. With V trimmed by 5 bases and J by 4 bases, 9 bases remained unmatched. The germline gives CDR1 SGHRS, CDR2 YFSETQ. The CDR3 DNA reads as TGCGCCAGCAGGCCCGGGACAGTTCCGTACAATGAGCAGTTCTTC. Translating gives CASRPGTVPYNEQFF.